The clone carrying this T cell receptor beta chain was seen only a few times. TCRdb keeps only in-frame clones here, not all; method: immunoSEQ multiplex PCR. Of some 330,000 clones listed, about 92% are singletons. The sample comes from a study of blood T cell repertoires in COVID-19. CDR1 is SGHDT, CDR2 YYEEEE, per germline. This CDR3 is 16 amino acids long. V lost 6 bases and J lost 0; bases outside the gene matches: 12. The sequence derives from a woman in her 30s who had recovered from COVID-19. The V and J genes are TRBV5-6 and TRBJ2-7; 7 positions agree with TRBD1. The sequencing input was PBMCs or T cells enriched from blood (not recorded which). The CDR3 DNA is TGTGCCAGCAACCGCGCCGGGGACAGCTTCTCCTACGAGCAGTACTTC. Translating gives CASNRAGDSFSYEQYF.